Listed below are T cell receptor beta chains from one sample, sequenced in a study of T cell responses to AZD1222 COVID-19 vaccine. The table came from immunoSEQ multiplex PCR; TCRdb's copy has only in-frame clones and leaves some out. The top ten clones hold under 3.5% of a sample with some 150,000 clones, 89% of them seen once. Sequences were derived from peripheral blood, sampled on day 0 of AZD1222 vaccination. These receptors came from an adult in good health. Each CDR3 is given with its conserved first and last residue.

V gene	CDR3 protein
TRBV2	CASSDRDNSPLHF
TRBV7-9	CASDNRGSKQYF
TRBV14	CASSHDGDRTVYGYTF
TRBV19	CASSNQAGGTHNEQFF
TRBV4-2	CASSRGLVYEQYF
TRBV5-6	CASSQTGLNTEAFF
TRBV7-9	CASSPRSGGSYNEQFF
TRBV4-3	CASSQGTTGYNEQFF
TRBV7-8	CASSRDRGKTEAFF
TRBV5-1	CASSQGTAYNEQFF
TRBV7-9	CASSLAQASDTQYF
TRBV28	CASIRDLNSYNEQFF
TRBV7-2	CASTLIGRRGQPQHF
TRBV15	CATSRDGQGGEKLFF
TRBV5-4	CASSFFLDRANSPLHF
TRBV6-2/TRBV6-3	CASSSGTPHTGELFF
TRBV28	CASSGDRKNSPLHF
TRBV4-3	CASSQDGRANTEAFF
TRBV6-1	CASSEDDYYSYNEQFF
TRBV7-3	CASSSPVGQGLENNEQFF
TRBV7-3	CASSPGRGQGQETQYF
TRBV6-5	CASLGTSVSYEQYF
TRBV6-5	CASSYSGTGGEQYF
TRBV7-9	CASSFRTQGLNTEAFF
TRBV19	CASRSTDRETSEQYF
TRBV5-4	CASSLGSTRAPYEQYF
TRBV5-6	CASSATQHLSGNTIYF
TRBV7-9	CASSFFTGTNTEAFF
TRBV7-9	CASSSSFYNEQFF
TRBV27	CASSFDRLEEQFF
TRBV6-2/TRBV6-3	CASSGPKGSKGYGYTF
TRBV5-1	CASSLGAAIVQETQYF
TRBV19	CASSSSFSGNTIYF
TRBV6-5	CASSYSTGFYEQYF
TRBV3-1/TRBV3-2	CASSQKGTGTGNTIYF
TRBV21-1	CASSNDGTRGPTQETQYF